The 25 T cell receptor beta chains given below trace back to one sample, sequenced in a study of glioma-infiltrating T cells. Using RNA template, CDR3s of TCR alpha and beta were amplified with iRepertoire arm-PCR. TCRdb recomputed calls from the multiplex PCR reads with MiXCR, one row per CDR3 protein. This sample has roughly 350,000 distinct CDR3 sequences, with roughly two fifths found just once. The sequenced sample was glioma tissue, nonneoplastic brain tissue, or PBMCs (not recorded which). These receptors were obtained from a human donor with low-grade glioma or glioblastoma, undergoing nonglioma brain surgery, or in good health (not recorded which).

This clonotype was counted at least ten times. The CDR3: CASCQGNYNYGYTF. Here the CDR3 DNA reads TGTGCCAGCTGCCAGGGCAACTATAACTATGGCTACACCTTC. The gene calls are TRBV28 and TRBJ1-2, with a weak D call TRBD1 (5 bases). The CDR3 covers 14 residues. CDR1 MDHEN and CDR2 SYDVKM come from the germline V gene. V was clipped by 8 bases and J by 1 base, with 14 bases between them.

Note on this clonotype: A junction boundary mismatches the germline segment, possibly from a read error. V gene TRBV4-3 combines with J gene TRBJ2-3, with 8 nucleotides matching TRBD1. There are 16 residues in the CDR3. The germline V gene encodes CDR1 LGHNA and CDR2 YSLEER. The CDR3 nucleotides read TGCGCCAGCAGCCAGACAGGGGACAAACGGAACACTGAAGCTTCCTTT. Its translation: CASSQTGDKRNTEASF.

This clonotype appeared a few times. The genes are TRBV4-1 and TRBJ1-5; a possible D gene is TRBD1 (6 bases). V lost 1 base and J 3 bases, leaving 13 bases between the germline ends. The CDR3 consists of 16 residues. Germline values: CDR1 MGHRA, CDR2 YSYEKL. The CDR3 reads CASSQVHDRLNQPQHF. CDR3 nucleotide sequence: TGCGCCAGCAGCCAAGTACACGACAGGCTCAATCAGCCCCAGCATTTT.

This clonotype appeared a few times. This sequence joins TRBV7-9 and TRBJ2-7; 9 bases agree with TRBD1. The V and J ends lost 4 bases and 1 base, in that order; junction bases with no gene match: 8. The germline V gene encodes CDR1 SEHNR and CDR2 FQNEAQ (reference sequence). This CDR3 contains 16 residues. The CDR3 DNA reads TGTGCCAGCAGCTCCCCCGGGACAGGGCCTTCCTACGAGCAGTACTTC. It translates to CASSSPGTGPSYEQYF.

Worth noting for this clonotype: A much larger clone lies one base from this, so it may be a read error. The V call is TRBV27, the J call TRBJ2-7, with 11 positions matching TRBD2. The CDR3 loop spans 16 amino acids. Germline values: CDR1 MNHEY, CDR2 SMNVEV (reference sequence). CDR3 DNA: TGTGCCAGCAGTTACTCGCCACTAGCGGGAGATTACGAGCAGCACTTC. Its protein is CASSYSPLAGDYEQHF.

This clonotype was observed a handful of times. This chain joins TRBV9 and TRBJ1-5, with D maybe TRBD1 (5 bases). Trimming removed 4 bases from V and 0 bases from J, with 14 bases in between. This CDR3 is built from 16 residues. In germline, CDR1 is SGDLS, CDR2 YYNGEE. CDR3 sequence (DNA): TGTGCCAGCAGCCCGGGAGGGACCTTTAGCAATCAGCCCCAGCATTTT. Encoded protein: CASSPGGTFSNQPQHF.

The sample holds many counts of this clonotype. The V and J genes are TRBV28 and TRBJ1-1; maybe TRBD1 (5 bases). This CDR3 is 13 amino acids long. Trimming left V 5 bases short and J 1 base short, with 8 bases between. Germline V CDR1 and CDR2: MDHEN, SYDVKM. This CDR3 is CASSPQENTEAFF. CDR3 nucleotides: TGTGCCAGCAGTCCACAGGAGAACACTGAAGCTTTCTTT. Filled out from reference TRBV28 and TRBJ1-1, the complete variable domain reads DVKVTQSSRYLVKRTGEKVFLECVQDMDHENMFWYRQDPGLGLRLIYFSYDVKMKEKGDIPEGYSVSREKKERFSLILESASTNQTSMYLCASSPQENTEAFFGQGTRLTVV.

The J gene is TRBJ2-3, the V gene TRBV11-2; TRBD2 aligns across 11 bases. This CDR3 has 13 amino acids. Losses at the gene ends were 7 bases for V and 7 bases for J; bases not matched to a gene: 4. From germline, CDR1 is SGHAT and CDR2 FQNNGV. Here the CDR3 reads CASKTSGINTQYF. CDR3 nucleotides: TGTGCCAGCAAGACTAGCGGGATTAATACGCAGTATTTT. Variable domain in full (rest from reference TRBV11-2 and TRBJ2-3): EAGVAQSPRYKIIEKRQSVAFWCNPISGHATLYWYQQILGQGPKLLIQFQNNGVVDDSQLPKDRFSAERLKGVDSTLKIQPAKLEDSAVYLCASKTSGINTQYFGPGTRLTVL.

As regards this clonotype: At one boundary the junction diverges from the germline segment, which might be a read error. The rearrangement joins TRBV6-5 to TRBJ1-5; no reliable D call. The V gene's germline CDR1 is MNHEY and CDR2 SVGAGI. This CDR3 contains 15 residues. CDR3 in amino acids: CASSLWADSNQPEHF. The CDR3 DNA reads TGTGCCAGCAGCCTTTGGGCTGATAGCAACCAGCCCGAGCATTTT.

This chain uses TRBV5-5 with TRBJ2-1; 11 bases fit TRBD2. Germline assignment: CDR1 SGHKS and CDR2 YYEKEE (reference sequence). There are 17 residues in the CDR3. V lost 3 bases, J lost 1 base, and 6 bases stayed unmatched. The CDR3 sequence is CASSSETSGISYNEQFF. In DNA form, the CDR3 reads TGTGCCAGCAGCTCTGAGACTAGCGGGATTTCCTACAATGAGCAGTTCTTC.

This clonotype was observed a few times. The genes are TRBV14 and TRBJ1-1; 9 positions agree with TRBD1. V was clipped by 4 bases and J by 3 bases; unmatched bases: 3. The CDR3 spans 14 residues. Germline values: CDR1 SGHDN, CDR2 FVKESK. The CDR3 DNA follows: TGTGCCAGCAGCCGCGGACAGGGGCACACTGAAGCTTTCTTT. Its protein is CASSRGQGHTEAFF.

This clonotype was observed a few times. The CDR3 sequence is CASSMDSSTDTQYF. The CDR3 bases are TGTGCCAGCAGTATGGACTCTAGCACAGATACGCAGTATTTT. The chain links TRBV7-3 to TRBJ2-3, with a possible D match to TRBD2 (5 bases). Germline-derived CDR1 and CDR2 are SGHTA and FQGTGA. Trimming pared 6 bases from V and 0 bases from J, leaving 10 bases between. The length of the CDR3 is 14 residues.

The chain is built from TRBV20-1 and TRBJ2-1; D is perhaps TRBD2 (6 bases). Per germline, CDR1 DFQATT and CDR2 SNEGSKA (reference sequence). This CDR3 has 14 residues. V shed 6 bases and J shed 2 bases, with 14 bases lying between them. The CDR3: CSAPLARPYNEQFF. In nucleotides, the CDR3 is TGCAGTGCCCCGCTAGCGCGACCCTACAATGAGCAGTTCTTC.

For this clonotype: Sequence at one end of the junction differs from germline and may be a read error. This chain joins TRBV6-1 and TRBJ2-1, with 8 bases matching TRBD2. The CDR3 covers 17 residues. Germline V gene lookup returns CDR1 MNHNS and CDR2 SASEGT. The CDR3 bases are TGCGACCCTCCCTCCTCCGGGGGGGGGGGTAGGTACAATGAGCAGTTCTTC. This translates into CDPPSSGGGGRYNEQFF.

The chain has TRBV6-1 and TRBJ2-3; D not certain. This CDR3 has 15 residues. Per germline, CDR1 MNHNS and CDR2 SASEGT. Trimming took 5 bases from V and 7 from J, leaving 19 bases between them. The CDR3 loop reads CASSSLSGRRYTQYF. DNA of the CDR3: TGTGCCAGCAGTTCGCTGTCCGGGCGGCGGTATACGCAGTATTTT.

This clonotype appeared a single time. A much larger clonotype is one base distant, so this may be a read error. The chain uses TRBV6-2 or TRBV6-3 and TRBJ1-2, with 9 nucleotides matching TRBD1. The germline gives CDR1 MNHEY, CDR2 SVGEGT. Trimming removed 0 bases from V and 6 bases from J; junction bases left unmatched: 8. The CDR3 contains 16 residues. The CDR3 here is CASSYSPIRDRDGYTF. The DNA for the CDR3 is TGTGCCAGCAGTTACTCGCCCATCCGGGACAGGGATGGCTACACCTTC.

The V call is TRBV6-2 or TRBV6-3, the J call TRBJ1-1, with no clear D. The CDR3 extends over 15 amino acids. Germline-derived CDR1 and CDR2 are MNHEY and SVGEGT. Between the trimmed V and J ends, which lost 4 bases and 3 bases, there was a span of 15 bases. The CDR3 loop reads CASSFAIVVDTEAFF. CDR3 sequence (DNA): TGTGCCAGCAGTTTTGCTATCGTGGTCGACACTGAAGCTTTCTTT.

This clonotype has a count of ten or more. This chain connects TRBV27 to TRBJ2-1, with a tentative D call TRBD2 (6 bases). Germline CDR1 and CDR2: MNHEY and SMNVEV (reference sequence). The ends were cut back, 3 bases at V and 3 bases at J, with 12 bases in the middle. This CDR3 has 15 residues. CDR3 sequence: CASSFGVGSYNEQFF. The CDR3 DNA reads TGTGCCAGCAGTTTCGGAGTCGGGAGCTACAATGAGCAGTTCTTC.

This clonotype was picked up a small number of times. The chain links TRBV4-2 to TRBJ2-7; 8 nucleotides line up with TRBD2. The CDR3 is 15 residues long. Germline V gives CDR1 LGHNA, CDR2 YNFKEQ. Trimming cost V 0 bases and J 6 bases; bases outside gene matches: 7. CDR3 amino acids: CASSQDHGTSSEQYF. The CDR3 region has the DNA TGTGCCAGCAGCCAAGATCATGGGACTAGTAGCGAGCAGTACTTC.

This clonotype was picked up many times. CDR3 DNA: TGTGCCAGCAGTGCGGGGGGGGAGCAGTTCTTC. The encoded protein is CASSAGGEQFF. The chain has TRBV25-1 and TRBJ2-1; TRBD2 aligns across 8 bases. Germline CDR1 MGHDK, CDR2 SYGVNS. The CDR3 consists of 11 residues. V was pared by 4 bases and J by 10 bases, with 0 bases of the junction left unmatched. The whole variable domain, remainder taken from reference TRBV25-1 and TRBJ2-1, is EADIYQTPRYLVIGTGKKITLECSQTMGHDKMYWYQQDPGMELHLIHYSYGVNSTEKGDLSSESTVSRIRTEHFPLTLESARPSHTSQYLCASSAGGEQFFGPGTRLTVL.

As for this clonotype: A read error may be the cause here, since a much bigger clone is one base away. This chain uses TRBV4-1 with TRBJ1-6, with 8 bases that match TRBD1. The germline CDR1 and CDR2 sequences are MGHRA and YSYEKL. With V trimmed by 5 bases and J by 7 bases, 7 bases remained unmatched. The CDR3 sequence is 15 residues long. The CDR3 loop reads CASSETTGVNSPLHF. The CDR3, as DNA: TGCGCCAGCAGCGAGACGACAGGGGTCAATTCACCCCTCCACTTT.

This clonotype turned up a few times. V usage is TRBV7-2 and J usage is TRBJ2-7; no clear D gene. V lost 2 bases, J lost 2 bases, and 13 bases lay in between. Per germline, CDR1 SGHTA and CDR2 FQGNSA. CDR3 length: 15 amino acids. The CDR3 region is CASSLLGGLTYEQYF. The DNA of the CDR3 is TGTGCCAGCAGCTTATTAGGTGGATTGACCTACGAGCAGTACTTC. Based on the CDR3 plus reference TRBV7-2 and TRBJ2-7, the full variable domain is GAGVSQSPSNKVTEKGKDVELRCDPISGHTALYWYRQSLGQGLEFLIYFQGNSAPDKSGLPSDRFSAERTGGSVSTLTIQRTQQEDSAVYLCASSLLGGLTYEQYFGPGTRLTVT.

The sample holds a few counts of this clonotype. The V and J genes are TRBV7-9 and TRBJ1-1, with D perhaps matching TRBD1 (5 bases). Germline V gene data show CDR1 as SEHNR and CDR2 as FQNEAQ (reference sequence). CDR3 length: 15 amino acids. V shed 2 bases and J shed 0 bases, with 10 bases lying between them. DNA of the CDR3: TGTGCCAGCAGCTTAAAGGGGCGGGTGAACACTGAAGCTTTCTTT. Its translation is CASSLKGRVNTEAFF.

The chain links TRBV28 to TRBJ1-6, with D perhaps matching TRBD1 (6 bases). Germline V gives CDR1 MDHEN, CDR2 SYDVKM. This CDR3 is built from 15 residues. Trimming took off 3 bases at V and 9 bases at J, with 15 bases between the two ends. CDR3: CASSFPHRVGSPLHF. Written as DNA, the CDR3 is TGTGCCAGCAGTTTTCCCCACAGGGTTGGTTCACCCCTCCACTTT. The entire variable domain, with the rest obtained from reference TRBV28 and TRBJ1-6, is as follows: DVKVTQSSRYLVKRTGEKVFLECVQDMDHENMFWYRQDPGLGLRLIYFSYDVKMKEKGDIPEGYSVSREKKERFSLILESASTNQTSMYLCASSFPHRVGSPLHFGNGTRLTVT.

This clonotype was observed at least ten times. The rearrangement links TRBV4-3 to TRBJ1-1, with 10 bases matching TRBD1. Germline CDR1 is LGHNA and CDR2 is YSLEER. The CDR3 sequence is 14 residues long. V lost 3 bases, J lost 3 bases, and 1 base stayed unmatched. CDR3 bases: TGCGCCAGCAGCCAGGACAGGGGGTACACTGAAGCTTTCTTT. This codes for CASSQDRGYTEAFF.